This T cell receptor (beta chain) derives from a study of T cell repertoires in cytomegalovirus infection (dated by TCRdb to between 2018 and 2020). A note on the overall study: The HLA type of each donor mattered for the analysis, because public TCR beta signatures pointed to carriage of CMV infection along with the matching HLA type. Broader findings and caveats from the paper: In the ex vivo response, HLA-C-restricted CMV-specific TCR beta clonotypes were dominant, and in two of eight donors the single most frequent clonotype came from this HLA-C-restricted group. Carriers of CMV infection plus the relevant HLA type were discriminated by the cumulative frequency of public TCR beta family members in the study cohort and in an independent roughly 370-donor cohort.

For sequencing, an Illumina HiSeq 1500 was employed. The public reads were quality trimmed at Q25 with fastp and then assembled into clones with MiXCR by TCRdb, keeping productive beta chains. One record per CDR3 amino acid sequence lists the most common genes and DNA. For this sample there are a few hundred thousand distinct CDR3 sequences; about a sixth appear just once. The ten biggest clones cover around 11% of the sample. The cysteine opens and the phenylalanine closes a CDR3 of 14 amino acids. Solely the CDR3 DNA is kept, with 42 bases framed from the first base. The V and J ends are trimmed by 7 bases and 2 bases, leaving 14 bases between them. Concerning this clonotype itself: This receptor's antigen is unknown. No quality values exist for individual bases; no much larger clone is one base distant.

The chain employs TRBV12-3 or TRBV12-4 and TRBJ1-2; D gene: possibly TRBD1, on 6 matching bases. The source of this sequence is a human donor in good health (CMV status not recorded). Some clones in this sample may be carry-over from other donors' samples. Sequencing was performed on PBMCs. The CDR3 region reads CASKSGVPNYGYTF. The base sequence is TGTGCCAGCAAATCAGGGGTCCCCAACTATGGCTACACCTTC.